The clone carrying this TCR beta chain was counted between two and nine times. What it recognizes is unknown. This specimen comes from a study of blood T cells in healthy people across ages. Overall study findings and caveats: Aged donors had fewer naive CD4+ cells and lower diversity than long-lived donors. With naive T cell percentage, TCR beta diversity showed a strong correlation.

This CDR3 is 16 amino acids long. The ends were cut back, 0 bases at V and 4 bases at J, with 15 bases in the middle. Germline CDR1 is LGHDT and CDR2 is YNNKEL (reference sequence). Then a second PCR, running about 7 to 11 cycles, was carried out with a sample-barcoded 5' primer and a J-beta primer mix. Every cDNA molecule bore a tag from a template-switch adaptor containing 12 random nucleotides. One entry per CDR3 protein results from TCRdb running MiXCR on the 5' RACE reads. Of some 730,000 distinct CDR3 sequences in the sample, 22% were seen once. This TCR derives from a man in his sixties or seventies in good health. Sequenced input: blood. The chain recombines TRBV3-1 with TRBJ2-5; D ambiguous. CDR3 in DNA: TGTGCCAGCAGCCAAGATTATCAAGGGAAGCGAGAGACCCAGTACTTC. It yields the protein CASSQDYQGKRETQYF.